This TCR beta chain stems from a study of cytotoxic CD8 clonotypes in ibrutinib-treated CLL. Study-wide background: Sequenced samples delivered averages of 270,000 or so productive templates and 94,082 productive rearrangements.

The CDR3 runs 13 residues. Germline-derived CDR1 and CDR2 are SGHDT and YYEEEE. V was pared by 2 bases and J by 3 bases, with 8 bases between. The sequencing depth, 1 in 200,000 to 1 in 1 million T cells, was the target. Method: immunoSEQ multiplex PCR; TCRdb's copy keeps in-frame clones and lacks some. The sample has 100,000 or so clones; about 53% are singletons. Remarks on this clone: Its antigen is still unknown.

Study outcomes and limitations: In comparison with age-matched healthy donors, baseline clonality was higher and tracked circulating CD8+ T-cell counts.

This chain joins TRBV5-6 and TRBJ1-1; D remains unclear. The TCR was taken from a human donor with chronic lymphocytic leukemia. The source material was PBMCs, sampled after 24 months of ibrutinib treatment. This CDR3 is CASSFAKDTEAFF. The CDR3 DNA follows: TGTGCCAGCAGCTTTGCAAAGGACACTGAAGCTTTCTTT.